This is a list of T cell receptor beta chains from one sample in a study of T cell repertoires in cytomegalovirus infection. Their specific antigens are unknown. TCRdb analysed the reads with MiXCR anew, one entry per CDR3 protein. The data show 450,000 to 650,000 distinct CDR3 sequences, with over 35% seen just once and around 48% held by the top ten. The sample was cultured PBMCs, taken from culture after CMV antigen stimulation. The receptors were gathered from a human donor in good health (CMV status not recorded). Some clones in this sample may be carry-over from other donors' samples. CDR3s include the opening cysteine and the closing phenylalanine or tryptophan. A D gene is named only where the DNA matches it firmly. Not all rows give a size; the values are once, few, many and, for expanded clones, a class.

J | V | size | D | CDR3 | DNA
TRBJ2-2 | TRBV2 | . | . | CASSEARVTGELFF | TGTGCCAGCAGTGAGGCCAGGGTCACCGGGGAGCTGTTTTTT
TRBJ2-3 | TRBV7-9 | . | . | CASSALRATPDTQYF | TGTGCCAGCAGCGCTTTACGAGCAACCCCAGATACGCAGTATTTT
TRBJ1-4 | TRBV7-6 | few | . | CASSPPSGREDFEKLFF | TGTGCCAGCAGCCCACCATCGGGAAGGGAGGACTTTGAAAAACTGTTTTTT
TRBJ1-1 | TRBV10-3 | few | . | CAISESPGTEAFF | TGTGCCATCAGTGAGTCGCCAGGCACTGAAGCTTTCTTT
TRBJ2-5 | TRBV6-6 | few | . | CASSYPRLGETQYF | TGTGCCAGCAGTTACCCAAGATTAGGGGAGACCCAGTACTTC
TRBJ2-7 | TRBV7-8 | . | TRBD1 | CASSLTTGQGYEQYF | TGTGCCAGCAGCTTAACTACGGGACAGGGGTACGAGCAGTACTTC
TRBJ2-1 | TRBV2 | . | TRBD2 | CASSPPGLGASDEQFF | TGTGCCAGCAGTCCACCGGGACTAGGGGCTTCGGATGAGCAGTTCTTC
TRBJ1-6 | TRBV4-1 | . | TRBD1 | CASSRGQASSYNSPLHF | TGCGCCAGCAGCCGCGGACAGGCGAGCTCCTATAATTCACCCCTCCACTTT
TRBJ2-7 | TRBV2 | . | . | CASKHPGLLTSSYEQYF | TGTGCCAGCAAGCATCCAGGGCTGTTGACGAGCTCCTACGAGCAGTACTTC
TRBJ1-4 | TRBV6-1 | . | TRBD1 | CASLDRGRWTNEKLFF | TGTGCCAGCCTCGACAGGGGGCGTTGGACTAATGAAAAACTGTTTTTT
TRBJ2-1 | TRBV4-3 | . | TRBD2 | CASGYGLAVYNEQFF | TGCGCCAGCGGCTATGGACTAGCGGTTTACAATGAGCAGTTCTTC
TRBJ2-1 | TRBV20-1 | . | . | CSARDGGRSFYNEQFF | TGCAGTGCTAGAGATGGAGGGAGATCCTTCTACAATGAGCAGTTCTTC
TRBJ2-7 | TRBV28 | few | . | CASSPTRSEQYF | TGTGCCAGCAGTCCGACTAGGAGCGAGCAGTACTTC
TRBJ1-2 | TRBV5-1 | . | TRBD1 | CASSLEGQGFGGYTF | TGCGCCAGCAGCTTAGAGGGACAGGGATTCGGTGGCTACACCTTC
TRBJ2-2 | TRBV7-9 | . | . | CASSLQGPAGELFF | TGTGCCAGCAGCTTGCAGGGCCCTGCCGGGGAGCTGTTTTTC
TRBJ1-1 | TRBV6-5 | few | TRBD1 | CASRRGPGQGAGGEAFF | TGTGCCAGCAGAAGGGGCCCGGGACAGGGGGCCGGGGGTGAAGCTTTCTTT
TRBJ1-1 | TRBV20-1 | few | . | CSALGARTEAFF | TGCAGTGCGCTCGGGGCAAGGACTGAAGCTTTCTTT
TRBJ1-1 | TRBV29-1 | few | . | CSVARNTEAFF | TGCAGCGTTGCGAGGAACACTGAAGCTTTCTTT
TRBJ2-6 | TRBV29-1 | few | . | CSVDKATRRHTSGNVLTF | TGCAGCGTTGATAAGGCTACCAGGCGGCACACCTCGGGCAACGTCCTGACTTTC
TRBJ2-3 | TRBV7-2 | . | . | CASTDQGTDTQYF | TGTGCCAGCACCGACCAGGGGACAGATACGCAGTATTTT
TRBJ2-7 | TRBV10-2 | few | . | CASIKSVLSSYEQYF | TGCGCCAGCATCAAAAGCGTTTTGAGCTCCTACGAGCAGTACTTC
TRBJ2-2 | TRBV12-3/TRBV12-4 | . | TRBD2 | CASHGMREGTGELFF | TGTGCCAGCCATGGTATGCGGGAGGGCACCGGGGAGCTGTTTTTT
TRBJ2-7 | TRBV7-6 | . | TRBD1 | CASSLYRGRPDEQYF | TGTGCCAGCAGCTTATACAGGGGGCGCCCCGACGAGCAGTACTTC
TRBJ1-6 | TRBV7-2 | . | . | CASSRARGSNSPLHF | TGTGCCAGCAGCCGGGCGAGGGGCAGTAATTCACCCCTCCACTTT
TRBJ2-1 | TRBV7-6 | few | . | CASSLDLGVYEQFF | TGTGCCAGCAGCCTCGACCTGGGGGTCTATGAGCAGTTCTTC
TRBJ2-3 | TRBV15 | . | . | CATSRDRVFTDTQYF | TGTGCCACCAGCAGAGACAGGGTGTTCACAGATACGCAGTATTTT
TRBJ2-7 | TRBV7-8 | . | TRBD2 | CASSLGTSPDLYEQYF | TGTGCCAGCAGCTTAGGGACTAGCCCAGACCTTTACGAGCAGTACTTC
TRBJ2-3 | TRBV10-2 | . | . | CASSEGSNGTDTQYF | TGCGCCAGCAGTGAGGGGTCTAATGGCACAGATACGCAGTATTTT
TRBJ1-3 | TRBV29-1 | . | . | CSVERGNTIYF | TGCAGCGTTGAAAGGGGAAACACCATATATTTT
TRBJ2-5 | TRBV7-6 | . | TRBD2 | CASSLVGGSNLETQYF | TGTGCCAGCAGCTTAGTGGGCGGGAGTAACCTAGAGACCCAGTACTTC
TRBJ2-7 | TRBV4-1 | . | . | CASSQGVEADEQYF | TGCGCCAGCAGCCAAGGGGTAGAAGCCGACGAGCAGTACTTC
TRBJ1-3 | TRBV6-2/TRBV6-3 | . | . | CASSGLLSGNTIYF | TGTGCCAGCAGCGGTCTTCTCTCTGGAAACACCATATATTTT
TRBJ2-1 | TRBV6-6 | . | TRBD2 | CASSYSSGRAGNEQFF | TGTGCCAGCAGTTACAGTAGCGGGAGGGCCGGGAATGAGCAGTTCTTC
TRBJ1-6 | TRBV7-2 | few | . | CASSLGGSSSYNSPLHF | TGTGCCAGCAGCCTTGGGGGCTCGAGCTCCTATAATTCACCCCTCCACTTT
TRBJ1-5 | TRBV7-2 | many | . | CASSSERASQPQHF | TGTGCCAGCAGCTCTGAAAGGGCCAGTCAGCCCCAGCATTTT
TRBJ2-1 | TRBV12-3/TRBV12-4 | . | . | CASSLGGVSFNEQFF | TGTGCCAGCAGTTTAGGGGGGGTTAGTTTCAATGAGCAGTTCTTC
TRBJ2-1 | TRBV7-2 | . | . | CASSLTGGGGYNEQFF | TGTGCCAGCAGCTTAACGGGCGGAGGAGGGTACAATGAGCAGTTCTTC
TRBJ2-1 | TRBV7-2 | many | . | CASSEDWRTYNEQFF | TGTGCCAGCAGCGAAGATTGGCGGACCTACAATGAGCAGTTCTTC
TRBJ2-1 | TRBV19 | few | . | CASSIVVPDEQFF | TGTGCCAGTAGTATAGTAGTACCGGATGAGCAGTTCTTC
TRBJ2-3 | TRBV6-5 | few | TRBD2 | CASSYPGTSGGDTQYF | TGTGCCAGCAGTTACCCGGGGACTAGCGGGGGAGATACGCAGTATTTT
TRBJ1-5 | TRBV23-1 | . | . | CASNQTNRRAERNQPQHF | TGCGCCAGCAATCAGACCAATCGGCGGGCAGAACGCAATCAGCCCCAGCATTTT
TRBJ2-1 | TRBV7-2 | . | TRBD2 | CASSRKKTSGILGNNEQFF | TGTGCCAGCAGCCGAAAGAAAACTAGCGGGATTCTAGGAAACAATGAGCAGTTCTTC
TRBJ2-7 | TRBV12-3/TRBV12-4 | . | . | CASSLVSFAYEQYF | TGTGCCAGCAGTTTAGTGTCTTTTGCCTACGAGCAGTACTTC